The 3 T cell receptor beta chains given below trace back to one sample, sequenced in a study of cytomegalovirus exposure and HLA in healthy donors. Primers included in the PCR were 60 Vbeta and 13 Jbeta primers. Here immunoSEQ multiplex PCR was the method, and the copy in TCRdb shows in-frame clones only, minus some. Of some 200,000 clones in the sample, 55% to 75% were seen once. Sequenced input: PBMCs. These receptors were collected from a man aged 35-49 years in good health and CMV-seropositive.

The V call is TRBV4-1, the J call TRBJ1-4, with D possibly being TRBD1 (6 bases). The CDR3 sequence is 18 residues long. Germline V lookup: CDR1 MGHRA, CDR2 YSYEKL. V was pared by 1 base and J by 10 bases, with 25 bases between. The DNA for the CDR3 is TGCGCCAGCAGCCAAGTAGGAACTTCAGGGGAGTTAGTCGGAAAACTGTTTTTT. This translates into CASSQVGTSGELVGKLFF.

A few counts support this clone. The CDR3 region has the DNA TGTGCCAGCAGCTCTCCCGAAGCGGGGCTATTCACAGATACGCAGTATTTT. It is translated as CASSSPEAGLFTDTQYF. The gene calls are TRBV11-2 and TRBJ2-3, with 7 bases fitting TRBD2. There are 17 residues in the CDR3. Germline V gene data show CDR1 as SGHAT and CDR2 as FQNNGV. V lost 4 bases to trimming and J lost 2 bases; unmatched junction nucleotides: 12. The whole variable domain, remainder taken from reference TRBV11-2 and TRBJ2-3, is EAGVAQSPRYKIIEKRQSVAFWCNPISGHATLYWYQQILGQGPKLLIQFQNNGVVDDSQLPKDRFSAERLKGVDSTLKIQPAKLEDSAVYLCASSSPEAGLFTDTQYFGPGTRLTVL.

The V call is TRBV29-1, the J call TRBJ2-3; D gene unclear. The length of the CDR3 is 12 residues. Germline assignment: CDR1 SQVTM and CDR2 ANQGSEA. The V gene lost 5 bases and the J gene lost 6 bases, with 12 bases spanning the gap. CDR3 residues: CSVLTPTDTQYF. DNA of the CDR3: TGCAGCGTTCTGACTCCCACGGATACGCAGTATTTT.